This T cell receptor beta chain was obtained from a study of shared clonotypes between healthy human individuals. Whole-study results and caveats: The generation probabilities recorded for non-shared clonotypes fell below those of clonotypes shared by all four donors. Naive subsets tended to show greater estimated richness than memory subsets.

CDR3 length equals 15 residues. The germline gives CDR1 WNHNN, CDR2 SYGVQD (reference sequence). Trimming took 6 bases from V and 5 from J, leaving 17 bases between them. Adult donors, all healthy and HIV-negative, had no recent acute infections or vaccinations. Clones were read by immunoSEQ multiplex PCR, and TCRdb kept only the in-frame ones, dropping some. The sample comprises hundreds of thousands of clones, 74% of which are singletons, and about 1.7% rests with the top ten. This clone was detected a few times. Its antigen is currently unknown. The material sequenced was memory CD4+ T cells sorted from blood. Subset: CD45RA-negative fraction. The chain joins TRBV10-1 to TRBJ2-1; TRBD1 is a possible D gene (6 bases). The TCR comes from a woman in her twenties or thirties in good health. CDR3 residues: CASSPSGELHNEQFF. Written as DNA, the CDR3 is TGCGCCAGCAGCCCCTCAGGGGAGTTACACAATGAGCAGTTCTTC.